This TCR beta chain was profiled in a study of T cell repertoires in cytomegalovirus infection. TCRdb independently ran MiXCR on the reads; one entry per CDR3 protein. The sample lists about 350,000 distinct CDR3 sequences; about 32% were seen once. This clonotype was detected only a few times. Its cognate antigen is unknown. Losses at the gene ends were 7 bases for V and 4 bases for J; bases not matched to a gene: 7. This CDR3 comprises 14 residues. The germline gives CDR1 MNHEY, CDR2 SVGEGT. Sample: cultured PBMCs, taken from culture after CMV antigen stimulation. This chain joins TRBV6-2 or TRBV6-3 and TRBJ2-5; 9 positions match TRBD2. The source is a human donor in good health (CMV status not recorded). Some clones in this sample may be carry-over from other donors' samples. CDR3 nucleotide sequence: TGTGCCAGCACTATAGCGGGAGTGCCAGAGACCCAGTACTTC. It specifies CASTIAGVPETQYF.